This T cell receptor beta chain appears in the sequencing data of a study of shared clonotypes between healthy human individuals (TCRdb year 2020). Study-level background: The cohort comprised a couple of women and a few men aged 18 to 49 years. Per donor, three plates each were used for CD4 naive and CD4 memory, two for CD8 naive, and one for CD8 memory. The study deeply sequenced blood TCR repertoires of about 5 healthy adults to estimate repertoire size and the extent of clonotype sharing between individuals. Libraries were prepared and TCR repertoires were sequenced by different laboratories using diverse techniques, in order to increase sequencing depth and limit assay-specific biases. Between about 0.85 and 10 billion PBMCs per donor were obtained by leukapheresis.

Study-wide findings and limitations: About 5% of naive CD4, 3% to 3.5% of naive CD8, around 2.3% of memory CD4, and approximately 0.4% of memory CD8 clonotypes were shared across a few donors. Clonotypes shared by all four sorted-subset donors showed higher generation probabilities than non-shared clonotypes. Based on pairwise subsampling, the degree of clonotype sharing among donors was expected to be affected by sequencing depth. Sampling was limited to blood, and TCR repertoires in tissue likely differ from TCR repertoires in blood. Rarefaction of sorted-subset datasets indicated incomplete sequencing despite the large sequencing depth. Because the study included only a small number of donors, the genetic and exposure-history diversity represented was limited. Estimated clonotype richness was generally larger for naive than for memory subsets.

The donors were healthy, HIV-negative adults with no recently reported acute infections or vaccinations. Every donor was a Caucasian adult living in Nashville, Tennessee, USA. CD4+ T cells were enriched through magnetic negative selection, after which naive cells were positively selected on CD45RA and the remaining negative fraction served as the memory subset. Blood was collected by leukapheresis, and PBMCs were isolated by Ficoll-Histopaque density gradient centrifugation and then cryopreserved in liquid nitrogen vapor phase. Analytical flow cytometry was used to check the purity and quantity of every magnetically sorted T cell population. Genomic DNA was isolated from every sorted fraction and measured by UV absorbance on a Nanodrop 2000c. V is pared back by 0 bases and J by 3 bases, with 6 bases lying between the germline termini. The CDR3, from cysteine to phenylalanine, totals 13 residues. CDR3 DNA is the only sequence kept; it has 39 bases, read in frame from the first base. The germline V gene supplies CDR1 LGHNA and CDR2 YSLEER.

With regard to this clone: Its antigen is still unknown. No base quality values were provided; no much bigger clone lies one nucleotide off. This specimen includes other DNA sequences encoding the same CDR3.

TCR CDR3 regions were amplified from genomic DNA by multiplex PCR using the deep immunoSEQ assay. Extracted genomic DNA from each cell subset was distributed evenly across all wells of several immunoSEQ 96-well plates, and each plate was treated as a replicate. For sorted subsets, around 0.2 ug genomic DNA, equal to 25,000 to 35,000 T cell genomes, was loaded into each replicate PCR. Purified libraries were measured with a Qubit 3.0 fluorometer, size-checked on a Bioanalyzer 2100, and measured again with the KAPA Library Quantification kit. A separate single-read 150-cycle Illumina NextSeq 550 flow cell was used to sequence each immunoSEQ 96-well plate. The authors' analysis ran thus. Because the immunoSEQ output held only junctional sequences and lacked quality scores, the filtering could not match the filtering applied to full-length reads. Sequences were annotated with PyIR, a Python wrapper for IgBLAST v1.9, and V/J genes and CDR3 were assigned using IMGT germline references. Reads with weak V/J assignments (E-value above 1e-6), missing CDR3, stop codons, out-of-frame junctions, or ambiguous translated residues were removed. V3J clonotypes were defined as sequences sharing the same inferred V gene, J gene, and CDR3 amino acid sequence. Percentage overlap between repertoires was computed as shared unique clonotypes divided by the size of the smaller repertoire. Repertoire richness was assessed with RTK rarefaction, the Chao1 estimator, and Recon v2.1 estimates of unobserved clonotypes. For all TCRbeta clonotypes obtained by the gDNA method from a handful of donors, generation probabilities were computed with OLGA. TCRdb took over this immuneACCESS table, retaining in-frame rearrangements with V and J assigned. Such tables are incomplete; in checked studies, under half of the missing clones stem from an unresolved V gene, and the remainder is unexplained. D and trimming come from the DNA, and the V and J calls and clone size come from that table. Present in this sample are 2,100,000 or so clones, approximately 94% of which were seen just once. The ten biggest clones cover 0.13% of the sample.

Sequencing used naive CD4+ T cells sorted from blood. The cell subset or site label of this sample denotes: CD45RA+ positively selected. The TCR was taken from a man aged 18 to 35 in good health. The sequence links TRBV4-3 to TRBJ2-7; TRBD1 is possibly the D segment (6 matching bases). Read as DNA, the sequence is TGCGCCAGCAGCCAAGACAGGGGCTACGAGCAGTACTTC. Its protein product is CASSQDRGYEQYF.